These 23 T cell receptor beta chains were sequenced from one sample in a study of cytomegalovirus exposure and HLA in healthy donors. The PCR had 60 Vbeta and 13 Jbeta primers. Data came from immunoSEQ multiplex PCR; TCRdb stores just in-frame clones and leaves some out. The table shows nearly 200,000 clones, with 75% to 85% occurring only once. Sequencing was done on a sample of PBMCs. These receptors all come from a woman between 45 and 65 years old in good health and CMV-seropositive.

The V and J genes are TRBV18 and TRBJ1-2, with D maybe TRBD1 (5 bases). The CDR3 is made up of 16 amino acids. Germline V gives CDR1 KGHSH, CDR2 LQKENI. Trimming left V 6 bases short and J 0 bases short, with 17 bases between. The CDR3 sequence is CASSLPVGLPNYGYTF. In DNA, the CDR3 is TGTGCCAGCTCCCTACCTGTGGGGCTCCCTAACTATGGCTACACCTTC.

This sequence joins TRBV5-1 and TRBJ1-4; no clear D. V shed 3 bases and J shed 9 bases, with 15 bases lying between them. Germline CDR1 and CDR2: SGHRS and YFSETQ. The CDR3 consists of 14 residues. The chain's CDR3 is CASSSTRLEKKLFF. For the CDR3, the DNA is TGCGCCAGCAGCTCGACACGGTTAGAGAAAAAACTGTTTTTT.

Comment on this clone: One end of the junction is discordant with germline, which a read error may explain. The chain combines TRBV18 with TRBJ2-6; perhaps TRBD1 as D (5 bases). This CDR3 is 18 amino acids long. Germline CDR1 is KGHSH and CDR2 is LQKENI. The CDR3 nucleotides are TGTGCCAGCTCACCACCATCCCTCCTGTTCTCTGGGGCCAACGGCCTGACTTTC. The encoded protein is CASSPPSLLFSGANGLTF.

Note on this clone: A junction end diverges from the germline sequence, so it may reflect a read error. CDR3 sequence: CSSSLESLPRDRERGYTF. The CDR3 DNA is TGTTCCAGCAGCTTAGAAAGCTTACCCCGGGACAGGGAACGTGGCTACACCTTC. The rearrangement uses TRBV7-9 and TRBJ1-2; the match to TRBD1 covers 9 bases. CDR3 length equals 18 residues. Germline CDR1 SEHNR, CDR2 FQNEAQ (reference sequence).

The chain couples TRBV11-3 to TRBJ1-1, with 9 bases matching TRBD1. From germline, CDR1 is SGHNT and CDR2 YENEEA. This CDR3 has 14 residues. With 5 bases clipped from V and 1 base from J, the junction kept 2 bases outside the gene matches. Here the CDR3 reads CASSHRGQNTEAFF. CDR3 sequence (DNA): TGTGCCAGCAGCCACAGGGGGCAGAACACTGAAGCTTTCTTT.

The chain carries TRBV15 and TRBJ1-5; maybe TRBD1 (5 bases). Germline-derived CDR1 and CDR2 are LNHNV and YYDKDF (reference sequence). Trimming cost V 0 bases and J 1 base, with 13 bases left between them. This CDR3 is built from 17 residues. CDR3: CATSRDVGAGSNQPQHF. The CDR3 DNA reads TGTGCCACCAGCAGAGACGTAGGGGCAGGGAGCAATCAGCCCCAGCATTTT.

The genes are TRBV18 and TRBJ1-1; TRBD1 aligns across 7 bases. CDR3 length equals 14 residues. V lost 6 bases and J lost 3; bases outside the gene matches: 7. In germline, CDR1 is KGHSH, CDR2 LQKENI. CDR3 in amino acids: CASSHARGDTEAFF. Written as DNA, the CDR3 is TGTGCCAGCTCCCACGCCAGGGGGGACACTGAAGCTTTCTTT.

The DNA of the CDR3 is TGTGCCAGCAGACCGACAGGAATCTCTGGAAACACCATATATTTT. It encodes CASRPTGISGNTIYF. The rearrangement joins TRBV6-5 to TRBJ1-3; tentative D call: TRBD1 (6 bases). CDR3 size: 15 residues. The germline V and J ends were trimmed by 6 bases and 0 bases, with 12 bases remaining between them. The germline gives CDR1 MNHEY, CDR2 SVGAGI.

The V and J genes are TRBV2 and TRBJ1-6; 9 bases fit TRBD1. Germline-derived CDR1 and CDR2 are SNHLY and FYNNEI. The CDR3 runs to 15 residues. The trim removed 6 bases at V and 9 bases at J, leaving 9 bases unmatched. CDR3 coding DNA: TGTGCCAGCAGGGGACAGGGAACGATAGGTTCACCCCTCCACTTT. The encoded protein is CASRGQGTIGSPLHF.

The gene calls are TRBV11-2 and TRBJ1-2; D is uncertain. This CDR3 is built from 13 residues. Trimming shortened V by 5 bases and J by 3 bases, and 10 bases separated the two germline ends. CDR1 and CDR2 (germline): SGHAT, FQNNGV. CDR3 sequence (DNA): TGTGCCAGCAGCACCGGGGTCGACTATGGCTACACCTTC. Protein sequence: CASSTGVDYGYTF.

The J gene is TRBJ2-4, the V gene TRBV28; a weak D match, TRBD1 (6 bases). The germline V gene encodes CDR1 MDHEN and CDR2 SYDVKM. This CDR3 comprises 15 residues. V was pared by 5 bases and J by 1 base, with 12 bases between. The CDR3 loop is CASSAGEIAKNIQYF. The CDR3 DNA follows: TGTGCCAGCAGTGCAGGGGAAATTGCCAAAAACATTCAGTACTTC. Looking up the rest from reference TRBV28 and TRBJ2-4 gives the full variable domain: DVKVTQSSRYLVKRTGEKVFLECVQDMDHENMFWYRQDPGLGLRLIYFSYDVKMKEKGDIPEGYSVSREKKERFSLILESASTNQTSMYLCASSAGEIAKNIQYFGAGTRLSVL.

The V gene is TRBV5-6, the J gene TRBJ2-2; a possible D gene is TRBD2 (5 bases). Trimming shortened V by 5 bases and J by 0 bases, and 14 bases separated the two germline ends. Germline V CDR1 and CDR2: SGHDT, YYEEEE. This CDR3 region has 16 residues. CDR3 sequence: CASSTASGANTGELFF. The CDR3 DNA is TGTGCCAGCAGTACCGCTTCCGGGGCGAACACCGGGGAGCTGTTTTTT.

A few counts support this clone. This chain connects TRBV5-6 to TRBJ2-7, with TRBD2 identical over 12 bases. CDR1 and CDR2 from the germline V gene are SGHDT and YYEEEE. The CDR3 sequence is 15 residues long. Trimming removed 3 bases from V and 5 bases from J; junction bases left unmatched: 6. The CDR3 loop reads CASSSGLAGIHEQYF. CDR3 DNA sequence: TGTGCCAGCAGCTCCGGACTAGCGGGAATCCACGAGCAGTACTTC.

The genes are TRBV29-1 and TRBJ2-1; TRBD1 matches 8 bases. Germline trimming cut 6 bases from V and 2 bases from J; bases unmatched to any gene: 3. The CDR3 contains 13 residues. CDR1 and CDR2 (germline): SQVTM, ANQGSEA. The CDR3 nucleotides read TGCAGCGTCCACAGGGGGACCTACAATGAGCAGTTCTTC. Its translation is CSVHRGTYNEQFF.

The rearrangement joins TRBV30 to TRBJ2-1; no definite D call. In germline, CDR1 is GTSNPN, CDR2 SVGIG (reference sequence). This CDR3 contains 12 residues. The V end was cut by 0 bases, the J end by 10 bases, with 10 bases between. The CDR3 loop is CAWSVQLQEQFF. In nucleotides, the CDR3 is TGTGCCTGGAGTGTACAGTTACAGGAGCAGTTCTTC.

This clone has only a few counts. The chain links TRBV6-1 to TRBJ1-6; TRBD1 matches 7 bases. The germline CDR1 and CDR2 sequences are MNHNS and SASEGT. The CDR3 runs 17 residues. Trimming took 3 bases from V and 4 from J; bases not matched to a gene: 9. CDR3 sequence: CASSDPGQYQYNSPLHF. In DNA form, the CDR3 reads TGTGCCAGCAGTGATCCGGGACAGTACCAATATAATTCACCCCTCCACTTT.

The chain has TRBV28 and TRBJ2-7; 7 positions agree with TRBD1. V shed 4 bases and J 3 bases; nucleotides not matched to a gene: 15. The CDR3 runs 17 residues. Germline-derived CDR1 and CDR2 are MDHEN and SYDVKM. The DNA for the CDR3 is TGTGCCAGCAGTTCGCCCCTACTCCGGGACAGAATCTACGAGCAGTACTTC. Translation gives CASSSPLLRDRIYEQYF.

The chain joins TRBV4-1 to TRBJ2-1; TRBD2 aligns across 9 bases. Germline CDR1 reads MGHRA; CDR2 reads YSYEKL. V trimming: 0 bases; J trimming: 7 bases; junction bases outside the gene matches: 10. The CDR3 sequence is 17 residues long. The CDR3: CASSQDLGGGAYNEQFF. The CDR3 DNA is TGCGCCAGCAGCCAAGATCTGGGCGGGGGGGCGTATAATGAGCAGTTCTTC.

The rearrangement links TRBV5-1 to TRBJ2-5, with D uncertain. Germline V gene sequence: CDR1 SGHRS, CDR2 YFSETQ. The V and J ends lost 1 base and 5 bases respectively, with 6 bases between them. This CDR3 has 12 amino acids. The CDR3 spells CASSLFGETQYF. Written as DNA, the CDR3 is TGCGCCAGCAGCTTGTTCGGGGAGACCCAGTACTTC.

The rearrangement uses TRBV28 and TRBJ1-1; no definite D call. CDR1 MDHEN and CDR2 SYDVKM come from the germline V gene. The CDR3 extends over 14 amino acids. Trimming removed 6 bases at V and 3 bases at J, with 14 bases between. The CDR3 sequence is CASRSGGMDTEAFF. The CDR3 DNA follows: TGTGCCAGCAGGAGTGGAGGGATGGACACTGAAGCTTTCTTT.

The CDR3 loop is CASSLEASGITDTQYF. The CDR3 region has the DNA TGCGCCAGCAGCTTGGAGGCTAGCGGGATCACAGATACGCAGTATTTT. This chain joins TRBV5-1 and TRBJ2-3; the match to TRBD2 covers 9 bases. Germline-derived CDR1 and CDR2 are SGHRS and YFSETQ. V shed 0 bases and J 2 bases; nucleotides not matched to a gene: 4. This CDR3 has 16 amino acids.

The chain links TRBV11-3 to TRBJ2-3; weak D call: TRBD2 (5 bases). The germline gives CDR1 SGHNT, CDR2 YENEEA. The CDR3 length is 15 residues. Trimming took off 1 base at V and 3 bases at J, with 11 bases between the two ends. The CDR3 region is CASSLGLATTDTQYF. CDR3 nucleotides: TGTGCCAGCAGCTTAGGGTTAGCGACGACAGATACGCAGTATTTT.

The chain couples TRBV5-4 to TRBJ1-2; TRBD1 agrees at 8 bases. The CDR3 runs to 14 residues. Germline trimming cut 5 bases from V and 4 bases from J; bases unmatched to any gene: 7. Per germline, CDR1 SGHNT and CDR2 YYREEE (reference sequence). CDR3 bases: TGTGCCAGCAGATCACAGGGGGAGTCCTATGGCTACACCTTC. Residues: CASRSQGESYGYTF.